Listed below are T cell receptor beta chains from one sample, sequenced in a study of blood T cell repertoires in COVID-19. Only in-frame clones appear in the TCRdb table, and some are missing; sequencing was by immunoSEQ multiplex PCR. Of about 340,000 clones listed, around four fifths are singletons. Source material: peripheral blood. These receptors originate from a man younger than 45 with active or convalescent COVID-19. Each CDR3 is given with its conserved first and last residue. The D gene is left open where the match is weak. Size values are once, few and many counts, or a class for expanded clones, and some rows have none.

j_gene: TRBJ1-2
v_gene: TRBV2
d_gene: -
abundance: -
CDR3aa: CASSDYGNYGYTF
CDR3nt: TGTGCCAGCAGTGACTACGGGAACTATGGCTACACCTTC

j_gene: TRBJ2-7
v_gene: TRBV5-4
d_gene: TRBD2
abundance: -
CDR3aa: CASSFSGIYEQYF
CDR3nt: TGTGCCAGCAGCTTTAGCGGGATCTACGAGCAGTACTTC

j_gene: TRBJ1-1
v_gene: TRBV7-9
d_gene: TRBD1
abundance: -
CDR3aa: CASSSPPGQEAFF
CDR3nt: TGTGCCAGCAGCTCTCCCCCGGGACAGGAGGCTTTCTTT

j_gene: TRBJ2-7
v_gene: TRBV7-9
d_gene: TRBD1
abundance: once
CDR3aa: CASSYSGQGGEQYF
CDR3nt: TGTGCCAGCAGCTATAGCGGACAGGGGGGCGAGCAGTACTTC

j_gene: TRBJ2-7
v_gene: TRBV5-1
d_gene: TRBD2
abundance: few
CDR3aa: CASSLQRRPLAGGDEQYF
CDR3nt: TGCGCCAGCAGCTTACAACGCCGGCCACTAGCGGGAGGCGACGAGCAGTACTTC

j_gene: TRBJ2-5
v_gene: TRBV25-1
d_gene: TRBD2
abundance: -
CDR3aa: CASSEMGTRETQYF
CDR3nt: TGTGCCAGCAGTGAGATGGGGACTAGGGAGACCCAGTACTTC

j_gene: TRBJ2-7
v_gene: TRBV19
d_gene: -
abundance: few
CDR3aa: CASSLREFYEQYF
CDR3nt: TGTGCCAGTAGTCTCAGGGAATTCTACGAGCAGTACTTC

j_gene: TRBJ1-5
v_gene: TRBV15
d_gene: TRBD1
abundance: -
CDR3aa: CATSRGLQGANQPQHF
CDR3nt: TGTGCCACCAGCAGAGGTTTACAGGGGGCTAATCAGCCCCAGCATTTT

j_gene: TRBJ1-2
v_gene: TRBV4-1
d_gene: -
abundance: -
CDR3aa: CASSQDHTGSLPNYGYTF
CDR3nt: TGCGCCAGCAGCCAAGATCATACAGGGAGTCTGCCTAACTATGGCTACACCTTC

j_gene: TRBJ1-3
v_gene: TRBV5-6
d_gene: TRBD1
abundance: -
CDR3aa: CASSWGTAGNTIYF
CDR3nt: TGTGCCAGCAGCTGGGGGACAGCTGGAAACACCATATATTTT

j_gene: TRBJ2-1
v_gene: TRBV5-6
d_gene: TRBD1
abundance: -
CDR3aa: CASSPGTGAYNEQFF
CDR3nt: TGTGCCAGCAGCCCCGGGACAGGGGCCTACAATGAGCAGTTCTTC

j_gene: TRBJ2-6
v_gene: TRBV7-9
d_gene: -
abundance: -
CDR3aa: CASSLQSGANVLTF
CDR3nt: TGTGCCAGCAGCTTACAGTCTGGGGCCAACGTCCTGACTTTC

j_gene: TRBJ1-1
v_gene: TRBV7-3
d_gene: -
abundance: -
CDR3aa: CASSFETAMNTEAFF
CDR3nt: TGTGCCAGCAGCTTTGAGACAGCCATGAACACTGAAGCTTTCTTT

j_gene: TRBJ2-2
v_gene: TRBV7-7
d_gene: TRBD1
abundance: -
CDR3aa: CASSPGQLSTGELFF
CDR3nt: TGTGCCAGCAGCCCGGGACAGCTAAGCACCGGGGAGCTGTTTTTT

j_gene: TRBJ2-1
v_gene: TRBV9
d_gene: -
abundance: once
CDR3aa: CASSVGGDPQYNEQFF
CDR3nt: TGTGCCAGCAGCGTAGGGGGCGACCCTCAATACAATGAGCAGTTCTTC

j_gene: TRBJ2-1
v_gene: TRBV27
d_gene: TRBD2
abundance: once
CDR3aa: CASSEGTSSNEQFF
CDR3nt: TGTGCCAGCAGTGAAGGGACTAGCTCAAATGAGCAGTTCTTC

j_gene: TRBJ2-2
v_gene: TRBV6-6
d_gene: -
abundance: -
CDR3aa: CASRGRYTGELFF
CDR3nt: TGTGCCAGTCGAGGGCGGTACACCGGGGAGCTGTTTTTT

j_gene: TRBJ2-5
v_gene: TRBV7-9
d_gene: -
abundance: once
CDR3aa: CASSFLASQETQYF
CDR3nt: TGTGCCAGCAGCTTCCTAGCGAGCCAAGAGACCCAGTACTTC

j_gene: TRBJ2-1
v_gene: TRBV6-5
d_gene: TRBD2
abundance: few
CDR3aa: CASKNGAGHNEQFF
CDR3nt: TGTGCCAGCAAGAACGGAGCGGGACACAATGAGCAGTTCTTC

j_gene: TRBJ2-7
v_gene: TRBV6-1
d_gene: TRBD2
abundance: -
CDR3aa: CASSETLAGGSNLGEQYF
CDR3nt: TGTGCCAGCAGTGAAACCCTAGCGGGAGGGTCGAACCTAGGCGAGCAGTACTTC

j_gene: TRBJ1-1
v_gene: TRBV6-2/TRBV6-3
d_gene: TRBD1
abundance: -
CDR3aa: CASSLRDRGLLQAFF
CDR3nt: TGTGCCAGCAGCCTAAGGGACAGGGGGTTACTCCAAGCTTTCTTT

j_gene: TRBJ2-5
v_gene: TRBV4-3
d_gene: -
abundance: -
CDR3aa: CASSQGSGLQETQYF
CDR3nt: TGCGCCAGCAGCCAAGGGTCAGGCCTCCAAGAGACCCAGTACTTC

j_gene: TRBJ1-1
v_gene: TRBV7-9
d_gene: -
abundance: -
CDR3aa: CAIEGDSNTEAFF
CDR3nt: TGTGCCATCGAAGGGGACTCGAACACTGAAGCTTTCTTT

j_gene: TRBJ2-5
v_gene: TRBV9
d_gene: -
abundance: -
CDR3aa: CASSVGVQETQYF
CDR3nt: TGTGCCAGCAGCGTCGGGGTACAAGAGACCCAGTACTTC

j_gene: TRBJ2-7
v_gene: TRBV4-2
d_gene: TRBD2
abundance: -
CDR3aa: CASSQVSLAGVGEQYF
CDR3nt: TGTGCCAGCAGCCAAGTGTCGCTAGCGGGAGTTGGCGAGCAGTACTTC

j_gene: TRBJ2-3
v_gene: TRBV7-8
d_gene: -
abundance: -
CDR3aa: CASSSRLAMDTQYF
CDR3nt: TGTGCCAGCAGCTCCCGGCTAGCAATGGATACGCAGTATTTT

j_gene: TRBJ2-1
v_gene: TRBV5-1
d_gene: TRBD2
abundance: -
CDR3aa: CASSLDSSGGYNEQFF
CDR3nt: TGCGCCAGCAGCTTGGATTCGAGCGGGGGCTACAATGAGCAGTTCTTC

j_gene: TRBJ2-3
v_gene: TRBV11-2
d_gene: TRBD2
abundance: -
CDR3aa: CASRTSGGRLTDTQYF
CDR3nt: TGTGCCAGCAGGACTAGCGGGGGAAGACTTACAGATACGCAGTATTTT

j_gene: TRBJ2-4
v_gene: TRBV5-4
d_gene: -
abundance: -
CDR3aa: CASSPGTPLAKNIQYF
CDR3nt: TGTGCCAGCAGCCCCGGGACTCCCCTAGCCAAAAACATTCAGTACTTC

j_gene: TRBJ1-1
v_gene: TRBV19
d_gene: TRBD1
abundance: -
CDR3aa: CASSLGQGANMNTEAFF
CDR3nt: TGTGCCAGTAGCCTTGGCCAGGGGGCCAATATGAACACTGAAGCTTTCTTT

j_gene: TRBJ1-2
v_gene: TRBV7-2
d_gene: TRBD1
abundance: few
CDR3aa: CASSPDRDYGYTF
CDR3nt: TGTGCCAGCAGCCCGGACAGGGACTATGGCTACACCTTC

j_gene: TRBJ2-1
v_gene: TRBV5-1
d_gene: TRBD1
abundance: -
CDR3aa: CASSLPFGTVATDEQFF
CDR3nt: TGCGCCAGCAGCTTGCCCTTCGGGACAGTGGCCACCGATGAGCAGTTCTTC

j_gene: TRBJ1-1
v_gene: TRBV25-1
d_gene: -
abundance: few
CDR3aa: CASTSGLYTEAFF
CDR3nt: TGTGCCAGCACTTCGGGACTCTACACTGAAGCTTTCTTT

j_gene: TRBJ2-6
v_gene: TRBV7-9
d_gene: -
abundance: few
CDR3aa: CASELRGDTDPSGANVLTF
CDR3nt: TGTGCCAGCGAGTTGAGAGGGGACACTGACCCCTCTGGGGCCAACGTCCTGACTTTC

j_gene: TRBJ2-7
v_gene: TRBV27
d_gene: -
abundance: -
CDR3aa: CASSMGPTLYEQYF
CDR3nt: TGTGCCAGCAGTATGGGTCCGACTCTCTACGAGCAGTACTTC

j_gene: TRBJ2-2
v_gene: TRBV11-3
d_gene: -
abundance: few
CDR3aa: CASSFGANTGELFF
CDR3nt: TGTGCCAGCAGCTTTGGGGCCAACACCGGGGAGCTGTTTTTT

j_gene: TRBJ1-2
v_gene: TRBV12-5
d_gene: TRBD1
abundance: -
CDR3aa: CASGLIRGTGGEGYTF
CDR3nt: TGTGCTAGTGGTTTGATCCGTGGGACAGGGGGCGAGGGCTACACCTTC

j_gene: TRBJ2-1
v_gene: TRBV9
d_gene: TRBD2
abundance: -
CDR3aa: CASSVEVTSMAEQFF
CDR3nt: TGTGCCAGCAGCGTAGAGGTGACTAGCATGGCTGAGCAGTTCTTC

j_gene: TRBJ1-1
v_gene: TRBV9
d_gene: -
abundance: -
CDR3aa: CASSVSTLDTEAFF
CDR3nt: TGTGCCAGCAGCGTCTCAACTTTGGACACTGAAGCTTTCTTT

j_gene: TRBJ2-1
v_gene: TRBV2
d_gene: TRBD2
abundance: -
CDR3aa: CASSDGRAGSSYNEQFF
CDR3nt: TGTGCCAGCAGTGACGGCCGAGCGGGGAGCTCCTACAATGAGCAGTTCTTC

j_gene: TRBJ2-6
v_gene: TRBV4-3
d_gene: -
abundance: -
CDR3aa: CASSRQSNSGANVLTF
CDR3nt: TGCGCCAGCAGCCGTCAATCAAACTCTGGGGCCAACGTCCTGACTTTC

j_gene: TRBJ1-4
v_gene: TRBV5-1
d_gene: TRBD1
abundance: -
CDR3aa: CASSIPGGGNEKLFF
CDR3nt: TGCGCCAGCAGCATACCAGGGGGAGGTAATGAAAAACTGTTTTTT